This TCR beta chain was retrieved from a study of spatial heterogeneity in lung cancer. The CDR3 spans 12 residues. CDR1 and CDR2 (germline): SQVTM, ANQGSEA. This clonotype is labeled as medium-sized. The germline gene is not matched at one end of the junction; a read error may be the cause. This beta chain slipped into a library made for alpha chains as a stray read, so its size is not meaningful. TCRdb redid the calling of the 5' RACE reads with MiXCR, one entry per CDR3 protein. The data hold around 800 distinct CDR3 sequences, with about 21% observed a single time. Time point specified: sample taken at primary tumor resection. Whole RNA, which was extracted from tumor, nontumor lung tissue or frozen PBMC, was sequenced without any cell sorting. Donation came from roughly 72 patients with untreated early-stage non-small cell lung cancer.

The source of this sequence is a female donor with early-stage non-small cell lung cancer. Here the sequenced sample was PBMCs, taken at surgery. The rearrangement uses TRBV29-1 and TRBJ2-3, with D perhaps given as TRBD1 or TRBD2 (5 bases each). The CDR3 DNA sequence: TGCAGCGCTGAAAGGGGAGCAGATACGCAGTATTTT. Its translation is CSAERGADTQYF.